The rows below give T cell receptor beta chains drawn from one sample of a study of STAT5B mutations in CD4+ large granular lymphocyte leukemia. The repertoire was sequenced with immunoSEQ multiplex PCR; TCRdb's copy has only in-frame clones and lacks some. The table lists about 35,000 clones, about three quarters of them singletons, with roughly 2% in the top ten. The specimen was CD4+ T cells from blood buffy coats. These TCRs come from a human donor in good health. CDR3s include the opening cysteine and the closing phenylalanine or tryptophan. A D gene is named only where the DNA matches it firmly. Only part of the rows carry a size: once, few, many, or a class if the clone is expanded.

j_call: TRBJ1-4
d_call: .
v_call: TRBV11-2
clone_size: .
cdr3_length: 14
cdr3_aa: CASSDLRRSRKLFF
cdr3_nt: TGTGCCAGTTCGGACCTTAGGAGGAGCCGAAAACTGTTTTTT

j_call: TRBJ1-6
d_call: .
v_call: TRBV18
clone_size: .
cdr3_length: 13
cdr3_aa: CASQGQKNSPLHF
cdr3_nt: TGTGCCAGTCAGGGGCAGAAGAATTCACCCCTCCACTTT

j_call: TRBJ1-1
d_call: .
v_call: TRBV2
clone_size: .
cdr3_length: 16
cdr3_aa: CASSVISSLGGTEAFF
cdr3_nt: TGTGCCAGCAGTGTCATTAGCTCTCTCGGAGGCACTGAAGCTTTCTTT

j_call: TRBJ1-2
d_call: .
v_call: TRBV19
clone_size: .
cdr3_length: 16
cdr3_aa: CASRRVGTTRDYGYTF
cdr3_nt: TGTGCCAGTAGGAGAGTCGGGACCACGCGGGACTATGGCTACACCTTC

j_call: TRBJ2-7
d_call: TRBD2
v_call: TRBV7-9
clone_size: few
cdr3_length: 17
cdr3_aa: CASSLDLGGSSPYEQYF
cdr3_nt: TGTGCCAGCAGCCTTGACTTGGGGGGGTCCAGCCCCTACGAGCAGTACTTC

j_call: TRBJ1-4
d_call: .
v_call: TRBV9
clone_size: few
cdr3_length: 15
cdr3_aa: CASSVSPGGDEKLFF
cdr3_nt: TGTGCCAGCAGCGTAAGCCCCGGGGGGGACGAAAAACTGTTTTTT

j_call: TRBJ2-1
d_call: TRBD1
v_call: TRBV7-2
clone_size: few
cdr3_length: 13
cdr3_aa: CASTGGAHNEQFF
cdr3_nt: TGTGCCAGCACAGGGGGCGCCCACAATGAGCAGTTCTTC

j_call: TRBJ1-1
d_call: .
v_call: TRBV4-2
clone_size: .
cdr3_length: 14
cdr3_aa: CASSRLIRTTEAFF
cdr3_nt: TGTGCCAGCAGCCGTCTAATTAGGACGACTGAAGCTTTCTTT

j_call: TRBJ2-7
d_call: .
v_call: TRBV6-5
clone_size: .
cdr3_length: 15
cdr3_aa: CASSLGESPPYEQYF
cdr3_nt: TGTGCCAGCAGTTTGGGGGAATCTCCCCCCTACGAGCAGTACTTC

j_call: TRBJ1-1
d_call: .
v_call: TRBV7-9
clone_size: .
cdr3_length: 16
cdr3_aa: CASSLMSTGRRTEAFF
cdr3_nt: TGTGCCAGCAGCTTAATGTCGACCGGGAGGCGGACTGAAGCTTTCTTT

j_call: TRBJ1-1
d_call: .
v_call: TRBV29-1
clone_size: few
cdr3_length: 11
cdr3_aa: CSVAPGIEAFF
cdr3_nt: TGCAGCGTTGCGCCGGGGATTGAAGCTTTCTTT

j_call: TRBJ2-7
d_call: .
v_call: TRBV2
clone_size: .
cdr3_length: 9
cdr3_aa: CATRGGFAF
cdr3_nt: TGTGCCACCCGAGGAGGATTCGCCTTC

j_call: TRBJ2-2
d_call: .
v_call: TRBV9
clone_size: .
cdr3_length: 17
cdr3_aa: CASSPLGGGAGTGELFF
cdr3_nt: TGTGCCAGCAGCCCCCTCGGTGGGGGGGCCGGCACCGGGGAGCTGTTTTTT

j_call: TRBJ2-3
d_call: .
v_call: TRBV4-1
clone_size: .
cdr3_length: 15
cdr3_aa: CASSQDQGEADTQYF
cdr3_nt: TGCGCCAGCAGCCAAGACCAGGGGGAGGCAGATACGCAGTATTTT

j_call: TRBJ2-5
d_call: TRBD2
v_call: TRBV5-5
clone_size: .
cdr3_length: 17
cdr3_aa: CASSRGLAGGSQETQYF
cdr3_nt: TGTGCCAGCAGCCGCGGACTAGCGGGAGGTAGCCAAGAGACCCAGTACTTC

j_call: TRBJ1-2
d_call: .
v_call: TRBV25-1
clone_size: few
cdr3_length: 11
cdr3_aa: CASSEIGGYTF
cdr3_nt: TGTGCCAGCAGTGAGATCGGGGGCTACACCTTC

j_call: TRBJ1-6
d_call: .
v_call: TRBV6-1
clone_size: .
cdr3_length: 13
cdr3_aa: CASSVKGNSPLHF
cdr3_nt: TGTGCCAGCAGTGTGAAGGGGAATTCACCCCTCCACTTT

j_call: TRBJ2-3
d_call: .
v_call: TRBV9
clone_size: .
cdr3_length: 12
cdr3_aa: CASNSRADTQYF
cdr3_nt: TGTGCCAGCAACTCTAGGGCAGATACGCAGTATTTT

j_call: TRBJ2-1
d_call: .
v_call: TRBV6-4
clone_size: .
cdr3_length: 15
cdr3_aa: CASSEQPGSYNEQFF
cdr3_nt: TGTGCCAGCAGTGAGCAGCCGGGTTCCTACAATGAGCAGTTCTTC

j_call: TRBJ2-5
d_call: TRBD1
v_call: TRBV7-9
clone_size: .
cdr3_length: 16
cdr3_aa: CASSTRTGLYGETQYF
cdr3_nt: TGTGCCAGCAGCACCAGGACAGGGCTGTATGGGGAGACCCAGTACTTC

j_call: TRBJ1-6
d_call: TRBD1
v_call: TRBV6-1
clone_size: .
cdr3_length: 15
cdr3_aa: CASSDHTTGGSPLHF
cdr3_nt: TGTGCCAGCAGTGATCATACGACAGGGGGTTCACCCCTCCACTTT

j_call: TRBJ1-4
d_call: .
v_call: TRBV5-1
clone_size: .
cdr3_length: 14
cdr3_aa: CASSEGGVNEKLFF
cdr3_nt: TGCGCCAGCAGTGAAGGTGGAGTTAATGAAAAACTGTTTTTT

j_call: TRBJ1-5
d_call: .
v_call: TRBV2
clone_size: once
cdr3_length: 15
cdr3_aa: CASKQIRGGNQPQHF
cdr3_nt: TGTGCCAGCAAACAGATAAGGGGCGGCAATCAGCCCCAGCATTTT

j_call: TRBJ2-3
d_call: TRBD2
v_call: TRBV9
clone_size: .
cdr3_length: 15
cdr3_aa: CASSVSSGRTDTQYF
cdr3_nt: TGTGCCAGCAGCGTATCTAGCGGGAGAACAGATACGCAGTATTTT

j_call: TRBJ1-5
d_call: .
v_call: TRBV6-6
clone_size: .
cdr3_length: 16
cdr3_aa: CASSYSPRAGNQPQHF
cdr3_nt: TGTGCCAGCAGTTACTCCCCCAGGGCCGGCAATCAGCCCCAGCATTTT

j_call: TRBJ1-1
d_call: .
v_call: TRBV30
clone_size: .
cdr3_length: 13
cdr3_aa: CAWSVRGDTEAFF
cdr3_nt: TGTGCCTGGAGTGTACGGGGGGACACTGAAGCTTTCTTT

j_call: TRBJ2-5
d_call: .
v_call: TRBV6-5
clone_size: .
cdr3_length: 13
cdr3_aa: CASSPPGRETQYF
cdr3_nt: TGTGCCAGCAGTCCGCCAGGGCGGGAGACCCAGTACTTC

j_call: TRBJ2-3
d_call: TRBD2
v_call: TRBV19
clone_size: .
cdr3_length: 17
cdr3_aa: CASSIELTGGGPDTQYF
cdr3_nt: TGTGCCAGTAGTATAGAGCTCACGGGAGGTGGGCCAGATACGCAGTATTTT

j_call: TRBJ1-2
d_call: TRBD1
v_call: TRBV7-8
clone_size: .
cdr3_length: 12
cdr3_aa: CASSLQGGGYTF
cdr3_nt: TGTGCCAGCAGCCTACAGGGGGGTGGCTACACCTTC

j_call: TRBJ2-1
d_call: TRBD2
v_call: TRBV6-6
clone_size: few
cdr3_length: 14
cdr3_aa: CALAAGGSYNEQFF
cdr3_nt: TGTGCCTTAGCAGCGGGAGGATCCTACAATGAGCAGTTCTTC

j_call: TRBJ2-4
d_call: TRBD2
v_call: TRBV5-4
clone_size: .
cdr3_length: 19
cdr3_aa: CASSSFSGLAGVPKNIQYF
cdr3_nt: TGTGCCAGCAGCTCTTTCTCGGGACTAGCGGGAGTCCCCAAAAACATTCAGTACTTC

j_call: TRBJ1-2
d_call: .
v_call: TRBV19
clone_size: .
cdr3_length: 14
cdr3_aa: CASKSRVGSYGYTF
cdr3_nt: TGTGCCAGTAAGAGCCGGGTAGGATCCTATGGCTACACCTTC

j_call: TRBJ1-1
d_call: .
v_call: TRBV11-3
clone_size: .
cdr3_length: 13
cdr3_aa: CASSLVTSGEAFF
cdr3_nt: TGTGCCAGCAGCTTAGTGACCTCCGGGGAAGCTTTCTTT

j_call: TRBJ2-3
d_call: TRBD1
v_call: TRBV5-1
clone_size: .
cdr3_length: 15
cdr3_aa: CASSLEGTGGDTQYF
cdr3_nt: TGCGCCAGCAGCTTGGAAGGGACAGGGGGCGATACGCAGTATTTT

j_call: TRBJ2-7
d_call: .
v_call: TRBV7-6
clone_size: .
cdr3_length: 14
cdr3_aa: CASSLGGLEYEQYF
cdr3_nt: TGTGCCAGCAGCTTAGGAGGGTTGGAGTACGAGCAGTACTTC

j_call: TRBJ2-1
d_call: .
v_call: TRBV30
clone_size: .
cdr3_length: 14
cdr3_aa: CACQDRVSYNEQFF
cdr3_nt: TGTGCCTGCCAGGACAGAGTCTCCTACAATGAGCAGTTCTTC

j_call: TRBJ1-1
d_call: .
v_call: TRBV6-5
clone_size: few
cdr3_length: 14
cdr3_aa: CASSYAVGDRRAFF
cdr3_nt: TGTGCCAGCAGTTACGCCGTGGGTGATAGAAGAGCTTTCTTT

j_call: TRBJ2-2
d_call: .
v_call: TRBV19
clone_size: .
cdr3_length: 15
cdr3_aa: CASTLPGANTGELFF
cdr3_nt: TGTGCCAGTACCCTTCCGGGGGCGAACACCGGGGAGCTGTTTTTT

j_call: TRBJ1-1
d_call: .
v_call: TRBV14
clone_size: .
cdr3_length: 13
cdr3_aa: CASSVGRNTEAFF
cdr3_nt: TGTGCCAGCAGCGTCGGGAGGAACACTGAAGCTTTCTTT

j_call: TRBJ2-2
d_call: TRBD1
v_call: TRBV6-1
clone_size: .
cdr3_length: 15
cdr3_aa: CASSEQGAVTGELFF
cdr3_nt: TGTGCCAGCAGTGAACAGGGGGCGGTCACCGGGGAGCTGTTTTTT

j_call: TRBJ1-5
d_call: .
v_call: TRBV6-1
clone_size: .
cdr3_length: 14
cdr3_aa: CASRIPGANQPQHF
cdr3_nt: TGTGCCAGCAGGATACCGGGGGCTAATCAGCCCCAGCATTTT

j_call: TRBJ2-7
d_call: TRBD1
v_call: TRBV6-5
clone_size: .
cdr3_length: 14
cdr3_aa: CASSPRTGRYEQYF
cdr3_nt: TGTGCCAGCAGCCCCCGGACAGGGAGGTACGAGCAGTACTTC

j_call: TRBJ2-3
d_call: TRBD2
v_call: TRBV5-6
clone_size: .
cdr3_length: 15
cdr3_aa: CASSSSGGAGDTQYF
cdr3_nt: TGTGCCAGCAGCTCTAGCGGGGGGGCCGGAGATACGCAGTATTTT

j_call: TRBJ2-7
d_call: TRBD1
v_call: TRBV10-1
clone_size: .
cdr3_length: 15
cdr3_aa: CASSETGTGSREQYF
cdr3_nt: TGCGCCAGCAGTGAGACCGGGACAGGGTCTAGAGAGCAGTACTTC

j_call: TRBJ1-5
d_call: .
v_call: TRBV6-1
clone_size: .
cdr3_length: 13
cdr3_aa: CASSERVGQPQHF
cdr3_nt: TGTGCCAGCAGTGAGAGGGTCGGGCAGCCCCAGCATTTT